This TCR beta chain was observed in a study of cytomegalovirus exposure and HLA in healthy donors. Study overall: The approximately 110 validation repertoires used a platform that matched the one used for the approximately 700 first-cohort repertoires, as a later analysis reported. The study, taken as a whole, reports: Reports credit the classifier with highly specific, highly sensitive diagnosis of cytomegalovirus status. Among the CMV-associated chains, a few were confirmed in vitro as specific for CMV antigens.

Some clones are missing from TCRdb's copy, which holds only in-frame ones; the method was immunoSEQ multiplex PCR. The sample yields 150,000 to 200,000 clones, around four fifths seen once. About this clone itself: Antigen: not known.

V lost 5 bases to trimming and J lost 6 bases; unmatched junction nucleotides: 4. The CDR3 spans 12 residues. CDR1 and CDR2 (germline): GTSNPN, SVGIG (reference sequence). This sequence originates from a man aged 30 to 39 in good health and CMV-seropositive. The source material was PBMCs. V gene TRBV30 combines with J gene TRBJ1-1; 9 bases agree with TRBD1. For the CDR3, the DNA is TGTGCCTGGGGGGGACAGGGCTCTGAAGCTTTCTTT. Translation gives CAWGGQGSEAFF.